This TCR beta chain was sequenced during a study of OX40 agonist ivuxolimab in advanced cancers. This clone was counted once. Its matching antigen is unknown. Individuals having autoimmune disease history or systemic immunosuppression were not enrolled. General study results and limits: Averaged across samples, CD8+ T cells carried more expanded clones than CD4+ did. At doses 0.1 to 3.0 mg/kg, CD4+ and CD8+ clones expanded.

TCRdb's copy holds only in-frame clones and misses some; the assay was immunoSEQ multiplex PCR. The repertoire holds 40,000 to 50,000 clones, with approximately 87% as singletons. Looked up from germline, CDR1 is MGHRA and CDR2 is YSYEKL. This CDR3 is built from 16 residues. The germline V and J ends were trimmed by 0 bases and 1 base, with 10 bases remaining between them. The TCR originated in an adult with an advanced solid tumor such as melanoma, head and neck, liver or kidney cancer. This specimen was CD4+ or CD8+ T cells sorted from blood, taken in a trial of the OX40 agonist ivuxolimab. The chain links TRBV4-1 to TRBJ1-5; D call uncertain. The CDR3 protein is CASSQEGVGSNQPQHF. The CDR3 DNA sequence: TGCGCCAGCAGCCAAGAGGGTGTCGGGAGCAATCAGCCCCAGCATTTT.